The next 23 T cell receptor beta chains were all read from a single sample in a study of shared clonotypes between healthy human individuals. CD45RO-negative CD8 cells positively selected for CCR7 made up the naive population, which excluded terminally differentiated effector memory CD45RA+ cells. TCRdb's table, derived via immunoSEQ multiplex PCR, lists solely in-frame clones and lacks some. The data show around 2,000,000 clones, about 95% seen once. Material: naive CD8+ T cells sorted from blood. Receptors were obtained from a man younger than 35 in good health.

About this clone: Within the sample, other DNA sequences also encode this same CDR3. The V gene is TRBV9, the J gene TRBJ1-5, with unresolved D. The germline V and J ends were trimmed by 0 bases and 0 bases, with 4 bases remaining between them. The germline CDR1 and CDR2 sequences are SGDLS and YYNGEE. This CDR3 is 14 amino acids long. The CDR3 here is CASSVADSNQPQHF. The CDR3, as DNA: TGTGCCAGCAGCGTAGCAGATAGCAATCAGCCCCAGCATTTT. Using reference TRBV9 and TRBJ1-5 for the parts outside the CDR3, the full variable domain is DSGVTQTPKHLITATGQRVTLRCSPRSGDLSVYWYQQSLDQGLQFLIQYYNGEERAKGNILERFSAQQFPDLHSELNLSSLELGDSALYFCASSVADSNQPQHFGDGTRLSIL.

The gene calls are TRBV29-1 and TRBJ1-2; D call uncertain. Germline V CDR1 and CDR2: SQVTM, ANQGSEA. This CDR3 region has 12 residues. V was cut by 3 bases and J by 3 bases, with 8 bases left in between. This CDR3 reads CSVEREDYGYTF. CDR3 sequence (DNA): TGCAGCGTTGAGCGGGAAGACTATGGCTACACCTTC.

The genes are TRBV4-1 and TRBJ2-3, with D perhaps given as TRBD1 or TRBD2 (5 bases each). V dropped 3 bases and J dropped 0 bases, with 10 bases sitting between them. This CDR3 is built from 15 residues. Germline CDR1 is MGHRA and CDR2 is YSYEKL. CDR3 nucleotide sequence: TGCGCCAGCAGCCACCCTGGGGGAAGCACAGATACGCAGTATTTT. Its translation is CASSHPGGSTDTQYF.

This rearrangement joins TRBV7-9 to TRBJ2-1; the D is unclear. The CDR3 covers 14 residues. Trimming removed 5 bases at V and 7 bases at J, with 15 bases between. Germline V gene data show CDR1 as SEHNR and CDR2 as FQNEAQ (reference sequence). The CDR3: CASSPPGEANEQFF. The CDR3, as DNA: TGTGCCAGCAGCCCCCCAGGAGAGGCAAATGAGCAGTTCTTC.

V and J are TRBV5-1 and TRBJ2-4; 7 bases are shared with TRBD1. The germline V gene has CDR1 SGHRS and CDR2 YFSETQ. After removal of 2 bases from V and 2 bases from J, the junction contained 7 bases not matched to a gene. This CDR3 is 16 amino acids long. CDR3 amino acids: CASSFDRDDPKNIQYF. CDR3 bases: TGCGCCAGCAGCTTCGACAGGGATGACCCCAAAAACATTCAGTACTTC.

This clone was recorded only once. V gene TRBV29-1 combines with J gene TRBJ2-1; 14 bases line up with TRBD2. The V gene end was trimmed by 4 bases and the J gene end by 7 bases; junction bases not matched to a gene: 6. The CDR3 totals 15 residues. The V gene's germline CDR1 is SQVTM and CDR2 ANQGSEA. The CDR3 coding sequence is TGCAGCGTTGTTGGGACTAGCGGGAGACTGAATGAGCAGTTCTTC. As protein: CSVVGTSGRLNEQFF.

The rearrangement joins TRBV4-1 to TRBJ2-1; maybe TRBD2 (7 bases). Between the trimmed V and J ends, which lost 5 bases and 5 bases, there was a span of 19 bases. The CDR3 has 16 residues. Germline V gives CDR1 MGHRA, CDR2 YSYEKL. The CDR3 coding sequence is TGCGCCAGCAGCGCAGGCTCGGGGGGCGAGGACAATGAGCAGTTCTTC. Translated, it gives CASSAGSGGEDNEQFF.

The rearrangement links TRBV9 to TRBJ1-4, with a tentative D call TRBD1 (5 bases). Germline CDR1 SGDLS, CDR2 YYNGEE. This CDR3 is 13 amino acids long. The ends were cut back, 4 bases at V and 3 bases at J, with 7 bases in the middle. CDR3 DNA: TGTGCCAGCAGCTCGGGGGCTAATGAAAAACTGTTTTTT. Protein product: CASSSGANEKLFF. Complete variable domain (other parts from reference TRBV9 and TRBJ1-4): DSGVTQTPKHLITATGQRVTLRCSPRSGDLSVYWYQQSLDQGLQFLIQYYNGEERAKGNILERFSAQQFPDLHSELNLSSLELGDSALYFCASSSGANEKLFFGSGTQLSVL.

The chain combines TRBV23-1 with TRBJ1-3; maybe TRBD1 (6 bases). TRBV23-1 is an open reading frame whose function is uncertain. V was shortened by 0 bases and J by 6 bases, with 12 bases between the two germline ends. This CDR3 comprises 15 residues. Here the CDR3 reads CASSQSGRGVNTIYF. The DNA for the CDR3 is TGCGCCAGCAGTCAATCGGGCAGGGGTGTAAACACCATATATTTT.

With respect to this clone: Other DNA sequences within the sample encode an identical CDR3. The genes are TRBV27 and TRBJ2-1, with no clear D. Germline loops: CDR1 MNHEY, CDR2 SMNVEV (reference sequence). With 4 bases removed from V and 3 bases from J, the gap between germline ends came to 7 bases. This CDR3 is built from 13 residues. CDR3 bases: TGTGCCAGCAGTTCCTCCCTCTACAATGAGCAGTTCTTC. Encoded protein: CASSSSLYNEQFF.

This chain connects TRBV15 to TRBJ2-1, with a possible D match to TRBD2 (5 bases). Looked up from germline, CDR1 is LNHNV and CDR2 is YYDKDF (reference sequence). Trimming removed 6 bases from V and 9 bases from J, with 18 bases in between. The CDR3 sequence is 14 residues long. The CDR3 DNA is TGTGCCACCAGTAGCGACCTCCCCACCGCTGAGCAGTTCTTC. Translating it yields CATSSDLPTAEQFF.

CDR3 bases: TGTGCCAGCAGGTCATGGCGGATAGCAGGGGCAGATACGCAGTATTTT. This encodes CASRSWRIAGADTQYF. V and J are TRBV13 and TRBJ2-3; D perhaps matches TRBD1 (6 bases). Germline V lookup: CDR1 PRHDT, CDR2 FYEKMQ (reference sequence). The CDR3 has 16 amino acids. Trimming removed 6 bases from V and 4 bases from J, with 20 bases in between.

The rearrangement uses TRBV5-4 and TRBJ2-7; TRBD1 matches 10 bases. In germline, CDR1 is SGHNT, CDR2 YYREEE (reference sequence). V trimming: 4 bases; J trimming: 0 bases; junction bases outside the gene matches: 7. The CDR3 runs 16 residues. CDR3 nucleotides: TGTGCCAGCAGCGGGGGACAGGGGACCCCCTCCTACGAGCAGTACTTC. It codes for CASSGGQGTPSYEQYF.

Only one count was recorded for this clone. This chain uses TRBV19 with TRBJ2-7, with 8 positions matching TRBD1. The CDR3 consists of 14 residues. Germline CDR1 LNHDA, CDR2 SQIVND (reference sequence). With 4 bases clipped from V and 3 bases from J, the junction kept 5 bases outside the gene matches. CDR3 in DNA: TGTGCCAGTAGTAGGCAGGGGGCGGACTACGAGCAGTACTTC. It codes for CASSRQGADYEQYF.

This clone was seen only once. The chain links TRBV9 to TRBJ1-6; perhaps TRBD1 as D (5 bases). The CDR3 has 12 amino acids. V shed 2 bases and J shed 12 bases, with 9 bases lying between them. Germline lookup yields CDR1 SGDLS and CDR2 YYNGEE. CDR3 bases: TGTGCCAGCAGCGTCCAGGGAGAACCCCTCCACTTT. It translates to CASSVQGEPLHF.

V usage is TRBV18 and J usage is TRBJ2-3; TRBD2 matches at 12 bases. V trimming: 3 bases; J trimming: 0 bases; junction bases outside the gene matches: 1. The CDR3 extends over 16 amino acids. Per germline, CDR1 KGHSH and CDR2 LQKENI. The CDR3 loop reads CASSPGTSGSTDTQYF. CDR3 sequence (DNA): TGTGCCAGCTCACCTGGGACTAGCGGGAGCACAGATACGCAGTATTTT.

The chain couples TRBV27 to TRBJ2-5, with D perhaps TRBD1 (7 bases). Trimming left V 3 bases short and J 5 bases short, with 19 bases between. The CDR3 contains 16 residues. Germline V lookup: CDR1 MNHEY, CDR2 SMNVEV (reference sequence). As DNA, the CDR3 is TGTGCCAGCAGTTTGGTCCAGGGGGGTTCCTCGGAGACCCAGTACTTC. This gives the protein CASSLVQGGSSETQYF.

In this sample, this clone turned up once. The CDR3 reads CASSLDLASSLINYGYTF. The CDR3 DNA reads TGCGCCAGCAGCTTGGACCTGGCCAGTAGCCTTATTAACTATGGCTACACCTTC. This chain connects TRBV5-1 to TRBJ1-2; D call uncertain. V gave up 0 bases and J gave up 1 base, with 19 bases separating them. The CDR3 sequence is 18 residues long. Germline V lookup: CDR1 SGHRS, CDR2 YFSETQ.

In nucleotides, the CDR3 is TGTGCCAGCAGTTATACGGGACAGGGGGACGGGCAGTACTTC. It encodes CASSYTGQGDGQYF. V is TRBV27 and J is TRBJ2-7, with 11 bases identical to TRBD1. Germline loops: CDR1 MNHEY, CDR2 SMNVEV (reference sequence). V lost 4 bases to trimming and J lost 9 bases; unmatched junction nucleotides: 8. This CDR3 is 14 amino acids long.

The rearrangement uses TRBV6-6 and TRBJ1-2; 7 bases are a match to TRBD1. This CDR3 has 16 amino acids. The germline CDR1 and CDR2 sequences are MNHNY and SVGAGI (reference sequence). After removal of 4 bases from V and 4 bases from J, the junction contained 12 bases not matched to a gene. DNA for the CDR3: TGTGCCAGCAGTTGGAACTGGGACAGCCTCCCCTATGGCTACACCTTC. Encoded protein: CASSWNWDSLPYGYTF.

The chain joins TRBV29-1 to TRBJ1-3; no clear D. Germline CDR1 is SQVTM and CDR2 is ANQGSEA. The CDR3 sequence is 11 residues long. V lost 1 base, J lost 7 bases, and 5 bases lay in between. This chain's CDR3 is CSVEGGNTIYF. For the CDR3, the DNA is TGCAGCGTTGAAGGTGGTAACACCATATATTTT.

The J gene is TRBJ2-7, the V gene TRBV11-2, with D possibly TRBD2 on 10 matching bases. V lost 4 bases and J lost 3, with 25 bases in between. CDR3 length: 18 amino acids. In germline, CDR1 is SGHAT, CDR2 FQNNGV. CDR3 loop: CASSSRDRASGSIYEQYF. The CDR3 DNA is TGTGCCAGCAGCTCTCGGGACAGGGCTAGCGGGAGTATCTACGAGCAGTACTTC.

The chain is built from TRBV11-2 and TRBJ2-7; D is unresolved. V lost 3 bases to trimming and J lost 2 bases, with 8 bases between them. The length of the CDR3 is 13 residues. Germline assignment: CDR1 SGHAT and CDR2 FQNNGV. The CDR3, as DNA: TGTGCCAGCAGCTTCGTCGAGGCCTACGAGCAGTACTTC. Amino acids: CASSFVEAYEQYF. Looking up the rest from reference TRBV11-2 and TRBJ2-7 gives the full variable domain: EAGVAQSPRYKIIEKRQSVAFWCNPISGHATLYWYQQILGQGPKLLIQFQNNGVVDDSQLPKDRFSAERLKGVDSTLKIQPAKLEDSAVYLCASSFVEAYEQYFGPGTRLTVT.